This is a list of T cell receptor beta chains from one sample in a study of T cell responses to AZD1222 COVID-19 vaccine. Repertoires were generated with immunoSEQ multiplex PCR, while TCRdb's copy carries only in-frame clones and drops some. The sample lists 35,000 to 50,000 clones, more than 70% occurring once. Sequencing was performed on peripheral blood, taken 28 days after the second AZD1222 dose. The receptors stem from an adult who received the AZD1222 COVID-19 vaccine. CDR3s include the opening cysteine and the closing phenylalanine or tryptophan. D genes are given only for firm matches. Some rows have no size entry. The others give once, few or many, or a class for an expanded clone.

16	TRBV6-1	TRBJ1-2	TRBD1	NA	TGTGCCAGCACTGACGGGACAGCGACAGCTAACTATGGCTACACCTTC	CASTDGTATANYGYTF
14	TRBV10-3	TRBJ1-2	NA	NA	TGTGCCATCAGTGTCGGACAGTGGACGGATGGCTACACCTTC	CAISVGQWTDGYTF
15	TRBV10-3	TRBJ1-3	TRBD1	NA	TGTGCCATCAGTCCTGGACAGGGTAGGGGAAACACCATATATTTT	CAISPGQGRGNTIYF
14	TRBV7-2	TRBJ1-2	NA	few	TGTGCCAGCAGCCCCGGGGGGCGGTTTTATGGCTACACCTTC	CASSPGGRFYGYTF
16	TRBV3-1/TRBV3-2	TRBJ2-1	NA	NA	TGTGCCAGCAGCCAAAGGCATCAAAGCTCCTACAATGAGCAGTTCTTC	CASSQRHQSSYNEQFF
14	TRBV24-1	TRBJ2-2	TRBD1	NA	TGTGCCACCAGTGTTACAGGGGGAACCGGGGAGCTGTTTTTT	CATSVTGGTGELFF
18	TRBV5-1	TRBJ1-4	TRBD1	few	TGCGCCAGCAGCTTGATCGGGACAGGGGAAACAGCTAATGAAAAACTGTTTTTT	CASSLIGTGETANEKLFF
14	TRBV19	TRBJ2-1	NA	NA	TGTGCCAGCCGAAAAAGGGAAACCTACAATGAGCAGTTCTTC	CASRKRETYNEQFF
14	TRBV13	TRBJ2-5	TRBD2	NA	TGTGCCAGCAGCAGGTCCCTAGCGGAAGAGACCCAGTACTTC	CASSRSLAEETQYF
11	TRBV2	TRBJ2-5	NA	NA	TGTGCCAGCAATGAGATTGAGACCCAGTACTTC	CASNEIETQYF
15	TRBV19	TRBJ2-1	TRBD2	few	TGTGCCAGTAGTATCAGCGGGGGAGTATACAATGAGCAGTTCTTC	CASSISGGVYNEQFF
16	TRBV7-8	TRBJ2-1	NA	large	TGTGCCAGCAGCTTAGATCCGCGCAGCTCCTACAATGAGCAGTTCTTC	CASSLDPRSSYNEQFF
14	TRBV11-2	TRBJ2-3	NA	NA	TGTGCCAGCAGCTTGGGGGACTCCACAGATACGCAGTATTTT	CASSLGDSTDTQYF
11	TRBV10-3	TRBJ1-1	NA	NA	TGTGCCATCAGTGAAAGGACAGAAGCTTTCTTT	CAISERTEAFF
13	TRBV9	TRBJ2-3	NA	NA	TGTGCCAGCAGCGTAGTATCTAGAGATACGCAGTATTTT	CASSVVSRDTQYF
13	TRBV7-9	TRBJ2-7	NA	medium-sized	TGTGCCAGCAGCGGGGACGGCAGAGACGAGCAGTACTTC	CASSGDGRDEQYF
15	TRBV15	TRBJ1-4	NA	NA	TGTGCCACCAGCAGAGATCTACAGGAGGGTGAAAAACTGTTTTTT	CATSRDLQEGEKLFF
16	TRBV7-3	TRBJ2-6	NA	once	TGTGCCAGCAGCTTAAGTAGGTCTTCTGGGGCCAACGTCCTGACTTTC	CASSLSRSSGANVLTF
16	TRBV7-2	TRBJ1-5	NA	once	TGTGCCAGCAGCACCCAAGGGAGGGGAAATTCGGGGCCCCAGCATTTT	CASSTQGRGNSGPQHF
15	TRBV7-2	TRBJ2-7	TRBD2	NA	TGTGCCAGCAGCTTAGTAGGACTAGTAGGGAACGAGCAGTACTTC	CASSLVGLVGNEQYF
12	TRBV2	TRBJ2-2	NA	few	TGTGCCAGCAATCTGAACACCGGGGAGCTGTTTTTT	CASNLNTGELFF
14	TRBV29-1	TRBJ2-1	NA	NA	TGCAGCGTTGTCTCGGGGAAGGGCGACAATGAGCAGTTCTTC	CSVVSGKGDNEQFF